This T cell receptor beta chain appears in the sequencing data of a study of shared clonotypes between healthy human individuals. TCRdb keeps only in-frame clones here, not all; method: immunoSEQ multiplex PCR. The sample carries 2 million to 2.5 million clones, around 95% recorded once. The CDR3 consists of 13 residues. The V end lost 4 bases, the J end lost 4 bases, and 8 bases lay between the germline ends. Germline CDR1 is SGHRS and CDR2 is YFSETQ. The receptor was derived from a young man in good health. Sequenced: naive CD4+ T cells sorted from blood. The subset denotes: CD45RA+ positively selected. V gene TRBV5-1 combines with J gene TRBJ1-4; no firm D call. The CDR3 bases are TGCGCCAGCAGCGAAGGACTTAATGAAAAACTGTTTTTT. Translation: CASSEGLNEKLFF.